This note documents a single T cell receptor beta chain sequence. What it binds is unknown. Random hexamers were used to reverse transcribe roughly 0.45 to 1 ug of RNA. One entry per CDR3 protein results from TCRdb running MiXCR on the immunoSEQ multiplex PCR reads. The sample carries about 140,000 distinct CDR3 sequences, 94% recorded once. V lost 3 bases to trimming and J lost 5 bases, with 11 bases between them. Germline CDR1 is DFQATT and CDR2 is SNEGSKA (reference sequence). The CDR3 runs 12 residues. These data are taken from a study of CD8 T cells in Susac syndrome. Study observations and caveats: It was acknowledged in the study that the number of individuals who were included in its TCR sequencing and HLA analysis was relatively small.

Peripheral blood CD8+ and CD4+ T cells were profiled by TCR beta sequencing. The healthy controls were matched to patients by age and sex. FACS enriched CD8+ TEMRA cells, while bulk CD8+ and CD4+ were negatively isolated. The sequence was collected from a human donor in good health. The sample consisted of CD8+ T cells from PBMCs. The chain employs TRBV20-1 and TRBJ2-7; D may be TRBD2 (6 bases). CDR3 DNA: TGCAGTGCTAGGTTCGGGAGTGACGAGCAGTACTTC. Residues: CSARFGSDEQYF.